The T cell receptor beta chain described here comes from a study of T cells in Graves' hyperthyroidism and ophthalmopathy. Patients between 18 and 65 years old had hyperthyroidism, newly diagnosed and lasting under 2 months. Authors of the study amplified TCR beta CDR3 regions from RNA transcripts. In the first-round RT-PCR of the TCR CDR3, the HTBI primer set was used. From the multiplex PCR reads, TCRdb called clonotypes with MiXCR, one entry per CDR3 protein. The sample includes hundreds of thousands of distinct CDR3 sequences, 16% of them seen just once. CDR3 length: 12 amino acids. Germline loops: CDR1 SNHLY, CDR2 FYNNEI. Trimming removed 6 bases from V and 3 bases from J, with 9 bases in between.

This sequence originates from a woman aged 18-29 years with Graves' hyperthyroidism. The sequenced sample consisted of blood. V gene TRBV2 combines with J gene TRBJ2-7; tentatively, D is TRBD1 (5 bases). The CDR3 loop is CASRGVVYEQYF. CDR3 coding DNA: TGTGCCAGCAGAGGGGTGGTCTACGAGCAGTACTTC.